Sequencing of this TCR beta chain was carried out in a study of T cell responses to AZD1222 COVID-19 vaccine. The study's findings and limits: Only 6 or 7 individuals given AZD1222 were seropositive at baseline. Increases in Spike-specific TCR breadth and depth were seen after two AZD1222 doses.

V lost 6 bases and J lost 7, with 14 bases in between. The CDR3 loop spans 13 amino acids. Germline-derived CDR1 and CDR2 are SEHNR and FQNEAQ (reference sequence). As concerns this clone: What it binds is unknown.

Generated by immunoSEQ multiplex PCR, the TCRdb table keeps only in-frame clones and is missing some. The repertoire includes over 150,000 clones, about nine tenths of them detected once, and around 6.4% sits in the top ten. The V call is TRBV7-9, the J call TRBJ2-3; TRBD2 might be the D (5 bases). The sequence came from an adult in good health. Specimen: peripheral blood, collected on day 0 of AZD1222 vaccination. The CDR3 here is CASRAAADHTQYF. DNA of the CDR3: TGTGCCAGCAGAGCGGCGGCAGACCATACGCAGTATTTT.